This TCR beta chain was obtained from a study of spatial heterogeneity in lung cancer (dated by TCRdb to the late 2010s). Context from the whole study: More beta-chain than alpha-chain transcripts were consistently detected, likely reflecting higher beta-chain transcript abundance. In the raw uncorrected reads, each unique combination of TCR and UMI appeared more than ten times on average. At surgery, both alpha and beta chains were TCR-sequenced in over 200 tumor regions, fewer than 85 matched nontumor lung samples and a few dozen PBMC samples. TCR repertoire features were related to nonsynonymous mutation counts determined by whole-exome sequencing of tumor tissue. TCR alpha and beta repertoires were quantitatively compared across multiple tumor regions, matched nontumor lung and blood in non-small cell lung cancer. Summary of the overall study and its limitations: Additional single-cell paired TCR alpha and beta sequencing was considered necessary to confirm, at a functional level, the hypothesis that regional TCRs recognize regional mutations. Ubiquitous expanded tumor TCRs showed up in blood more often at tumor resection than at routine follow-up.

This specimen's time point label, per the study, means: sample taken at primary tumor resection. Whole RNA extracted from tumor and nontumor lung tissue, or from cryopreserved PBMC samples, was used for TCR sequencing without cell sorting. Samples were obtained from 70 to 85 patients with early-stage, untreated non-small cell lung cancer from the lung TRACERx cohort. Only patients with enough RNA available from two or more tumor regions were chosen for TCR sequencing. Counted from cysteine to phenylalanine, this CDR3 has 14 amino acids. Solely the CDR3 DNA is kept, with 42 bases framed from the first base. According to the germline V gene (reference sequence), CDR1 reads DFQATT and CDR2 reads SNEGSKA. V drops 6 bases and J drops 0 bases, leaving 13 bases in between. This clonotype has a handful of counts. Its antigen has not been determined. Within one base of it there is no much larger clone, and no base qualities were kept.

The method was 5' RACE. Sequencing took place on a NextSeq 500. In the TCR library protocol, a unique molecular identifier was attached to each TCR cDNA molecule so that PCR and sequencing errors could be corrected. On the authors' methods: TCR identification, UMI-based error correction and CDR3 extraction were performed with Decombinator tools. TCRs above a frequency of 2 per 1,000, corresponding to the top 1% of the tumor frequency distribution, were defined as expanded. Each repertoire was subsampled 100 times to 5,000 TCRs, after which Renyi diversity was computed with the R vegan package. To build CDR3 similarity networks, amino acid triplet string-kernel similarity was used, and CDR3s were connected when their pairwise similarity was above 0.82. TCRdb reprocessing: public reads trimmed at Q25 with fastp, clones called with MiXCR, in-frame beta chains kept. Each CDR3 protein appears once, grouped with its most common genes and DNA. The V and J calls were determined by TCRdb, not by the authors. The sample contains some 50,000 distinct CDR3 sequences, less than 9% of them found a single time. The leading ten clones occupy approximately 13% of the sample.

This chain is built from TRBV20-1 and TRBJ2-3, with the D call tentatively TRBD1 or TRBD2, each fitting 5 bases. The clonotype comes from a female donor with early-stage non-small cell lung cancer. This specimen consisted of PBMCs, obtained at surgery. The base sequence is TGCAGTGCCCAAATCGGGGACAGCACAGATACGCAGTATTTT. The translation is CSAQIGDSTDTQYF.